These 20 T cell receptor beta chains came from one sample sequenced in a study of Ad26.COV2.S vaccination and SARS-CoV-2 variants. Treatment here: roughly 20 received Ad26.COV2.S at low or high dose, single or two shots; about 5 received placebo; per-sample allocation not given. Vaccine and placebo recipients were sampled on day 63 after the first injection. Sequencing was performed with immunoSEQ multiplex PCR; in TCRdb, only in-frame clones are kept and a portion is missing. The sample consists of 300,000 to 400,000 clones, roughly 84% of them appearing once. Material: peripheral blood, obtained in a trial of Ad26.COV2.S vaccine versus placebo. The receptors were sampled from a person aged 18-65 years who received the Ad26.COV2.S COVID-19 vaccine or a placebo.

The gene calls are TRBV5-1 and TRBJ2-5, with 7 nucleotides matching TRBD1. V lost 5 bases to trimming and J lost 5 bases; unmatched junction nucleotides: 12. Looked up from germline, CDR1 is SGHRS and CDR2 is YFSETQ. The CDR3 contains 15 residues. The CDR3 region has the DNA TGCGCCAGCAGACCCGGACAGGCGGGCTGGGAGACCCAGTACTTC. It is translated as CASRPGQAGWETQYF.

CDR3 in amino acids: CASSQEGGSSYEQYF. For the CDR3, the DNA is TGTGCCAGCAGCCAAGAGGGCGGGTCCAGCTACGAGCAGTACTTC. V gene TRBV14 combines with J gene TRBJ2-7; D is perhaps TRBD2 (5 bases). The V end was cut by 0 bases, the J end by 3 bases, with 12 bases between. In germline, CDR1 is SGHDN, CDR2 FVKESK. The CDR3 totals 15 residues.

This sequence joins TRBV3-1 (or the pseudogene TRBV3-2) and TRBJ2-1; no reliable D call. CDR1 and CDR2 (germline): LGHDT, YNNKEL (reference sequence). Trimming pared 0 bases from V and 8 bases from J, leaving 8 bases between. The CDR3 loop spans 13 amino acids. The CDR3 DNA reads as TGTGCCAGCAGCCAAGAATCAGTTGATGAGCAGTTCTTC. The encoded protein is CASSQESVDEQFF.

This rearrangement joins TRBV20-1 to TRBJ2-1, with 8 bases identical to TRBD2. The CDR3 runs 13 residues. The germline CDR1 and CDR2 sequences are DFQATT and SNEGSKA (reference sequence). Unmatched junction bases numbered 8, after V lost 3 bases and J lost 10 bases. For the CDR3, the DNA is TGCAGTGCTAGTTGTAGCGGGGTCCGGGAGCAGTTCTTC. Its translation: CSASCSGVREQFF.

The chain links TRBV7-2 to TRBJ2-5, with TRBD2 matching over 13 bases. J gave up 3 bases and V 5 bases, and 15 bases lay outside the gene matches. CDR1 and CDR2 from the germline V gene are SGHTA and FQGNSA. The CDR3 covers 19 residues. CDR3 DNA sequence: TGTGCCAGCAGCCCAGATCGGACTAGCGGGGGCCTGGGGAAAGAGACCCAGTACTTC. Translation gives CASSPDRTSGGLGKETQYF.

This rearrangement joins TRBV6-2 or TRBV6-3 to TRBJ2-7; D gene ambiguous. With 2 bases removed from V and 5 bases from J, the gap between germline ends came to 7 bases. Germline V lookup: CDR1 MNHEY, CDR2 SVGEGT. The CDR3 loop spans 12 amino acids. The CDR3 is CASSYPVHEQYF. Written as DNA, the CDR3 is TGTGCCAGCAGTTACCCAGTACACGAGCAGTACTTC.

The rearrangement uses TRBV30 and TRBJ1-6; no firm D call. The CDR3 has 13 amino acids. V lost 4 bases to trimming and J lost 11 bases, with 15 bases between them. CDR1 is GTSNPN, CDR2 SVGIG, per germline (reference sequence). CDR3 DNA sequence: TGTGCCTGGACCCGTACGGGAAGGGCACCCCTCCACTTT. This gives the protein CAWTRTGRAPLHF.

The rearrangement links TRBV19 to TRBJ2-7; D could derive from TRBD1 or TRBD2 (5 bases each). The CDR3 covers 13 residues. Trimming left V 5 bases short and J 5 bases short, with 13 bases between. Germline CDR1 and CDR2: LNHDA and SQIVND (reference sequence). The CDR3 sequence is CASSPSGTDEQYF. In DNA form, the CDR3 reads TGTGCCAGTAGTCCGTCGGGGACGGACGAGCAGTACTTC.

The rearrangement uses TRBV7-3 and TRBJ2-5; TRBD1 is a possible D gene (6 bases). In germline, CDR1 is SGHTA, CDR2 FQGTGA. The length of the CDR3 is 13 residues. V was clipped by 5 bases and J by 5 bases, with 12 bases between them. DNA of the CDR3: TGTGCCAGCAGCCCCACAGGGAAGGAGACCCAGTACTTC. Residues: CASSPTGKETQYF.

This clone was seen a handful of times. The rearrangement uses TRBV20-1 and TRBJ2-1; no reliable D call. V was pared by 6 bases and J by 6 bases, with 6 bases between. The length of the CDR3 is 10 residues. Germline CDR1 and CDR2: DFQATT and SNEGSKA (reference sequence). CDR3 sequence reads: CSALGNEQFF. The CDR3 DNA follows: TGCAGTGCCCTTGGCAATGAGCAGTTCTTC.

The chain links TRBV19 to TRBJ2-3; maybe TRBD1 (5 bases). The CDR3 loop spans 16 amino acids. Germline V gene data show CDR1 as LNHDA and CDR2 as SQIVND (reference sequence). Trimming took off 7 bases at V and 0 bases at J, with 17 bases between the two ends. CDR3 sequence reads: CASTPNRPRSTDTQYF. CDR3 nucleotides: TGTGCCAGTACCCCGAACAGGCCCCGAAGCACAGATACGCAGTATTTT.

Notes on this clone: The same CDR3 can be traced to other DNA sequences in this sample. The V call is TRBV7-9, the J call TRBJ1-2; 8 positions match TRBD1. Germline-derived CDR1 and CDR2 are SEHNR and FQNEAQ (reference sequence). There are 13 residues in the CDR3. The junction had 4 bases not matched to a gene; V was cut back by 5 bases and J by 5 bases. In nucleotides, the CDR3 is TGTGCCAGCAGCCCCCGACAGGGGTATGGCTACACCTTC. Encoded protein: CASSPRQGYGYTF.

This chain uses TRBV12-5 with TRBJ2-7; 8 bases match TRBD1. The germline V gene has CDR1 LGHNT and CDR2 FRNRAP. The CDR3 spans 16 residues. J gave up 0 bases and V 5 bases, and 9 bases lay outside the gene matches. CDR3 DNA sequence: TGTGCTAGTGGTCTAGATGGGACAGGTCGCTCCTACGAGCAGTACTTC. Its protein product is CASGLDGTGRSYEQYF.

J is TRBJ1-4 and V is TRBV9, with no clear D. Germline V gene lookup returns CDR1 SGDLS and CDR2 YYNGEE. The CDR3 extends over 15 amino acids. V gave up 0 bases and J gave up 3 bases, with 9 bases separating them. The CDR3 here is CASSVAGWPNEKLFF. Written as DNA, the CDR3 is TGTGCCAGCAGCGTAGCCGGTTGGCCTAATGAAAAACTGTTTTTT.

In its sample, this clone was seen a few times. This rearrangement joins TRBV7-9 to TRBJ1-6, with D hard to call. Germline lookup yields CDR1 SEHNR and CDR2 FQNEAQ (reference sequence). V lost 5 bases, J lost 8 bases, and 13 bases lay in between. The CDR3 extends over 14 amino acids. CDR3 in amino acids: CASSLRYPDSPLHF. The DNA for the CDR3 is TGTGCCAGCAGCCTTAGGTATCCCGATTCACCCCTCCACTTT.

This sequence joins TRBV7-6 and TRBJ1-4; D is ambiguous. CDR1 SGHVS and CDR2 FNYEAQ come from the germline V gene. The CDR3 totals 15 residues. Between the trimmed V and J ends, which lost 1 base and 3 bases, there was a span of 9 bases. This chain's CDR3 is CASSLVGGPNEKLFF. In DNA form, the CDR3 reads TGTGCCAGCAGCTTAGTAGGAGGTCCTAATGAAAAACTGTTTTTT.

DNA of the CDR3: TGTGCCAGCAGTGAAGGCTATGGCTACACCTTC. This translates into CASSEGYGYTF. The chain links TRBV6-1 to TRBJ1-2; D remains ambiguous. Germline-derived CDR1 and CDR2 are MNHNS and SASEGT. CDR3 size: 11 residues. Trimming shortened V by 1 base and J by 4 bases, and 1 base separated the two germline ends.

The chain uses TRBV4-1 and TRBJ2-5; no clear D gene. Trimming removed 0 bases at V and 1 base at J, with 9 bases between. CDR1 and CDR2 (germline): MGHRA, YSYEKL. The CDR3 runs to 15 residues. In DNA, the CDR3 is TGCGCCAGCAGCCAAGAGGGTCGGATCCAAGAGACCCAGTACTTC. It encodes CASSQEGRIQETQYF.

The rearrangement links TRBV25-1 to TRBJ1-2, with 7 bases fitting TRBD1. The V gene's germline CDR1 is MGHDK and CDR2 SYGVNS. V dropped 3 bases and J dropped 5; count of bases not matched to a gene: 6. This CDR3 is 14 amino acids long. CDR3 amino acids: CASSEGQSIYGYTF. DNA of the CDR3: TGTGCCAGCAGTGAGGGACAGTCGATTTATGGCTACACCTTC.

The CDR3 nucleotides are TGCGCCAGCAGCCAATACGTGGTGGGACAGAGCTACACTGAAGCTTTCTTT. Amino acid sequence: CASSQYVVGQSYTEAFF. This rearrangement joins TRBV4-3 to TRBJ1-1; 7 nucleotides agree with TRBD1. From germline, CDR1 is LGHNA and CDR2 YSLEER. Trimming took 2 bases from V and 3 from J; bases not matched to a gene: 12. This CDR3 has 17 amino acids.